This T cell receptor (beta chain) was profiled in a study of CD8 T cells in ankylosing spondylitis. Broader study findings: With a CD8+ phenotype, disease-linked clones were relatively rare in peripheral blood. Typical of ankylosing spondylitis blood, it appeared, was a TCR beta motif of seven to nine highly homologous variants.

Looked up from germline, CDR1 is SGHRS and CDR2 is YFSETQ. This CDR3 is built from 15 residues. With 4 bases removed from V and 2 bases from J, the gap between germline ends came to 13 bases. TCRdb re-called the 5' RACE reads through MiXCR, storing one row per CDR3 protein. The top ten hold approximately 11% of the sample, which has about 190,000 distinct CDR3 sequences, over 10% seen once. This clonotype was recorded many times. Its target is unknown. V and J are TRBV5-1 and TRBJ2-1; D unclear. This TCR was recovered from a female donor with ankylosing spondylitis or in good health (not recorded which). Sequencing was performed on blood, either unsorted or a sorted T cell fraction (not recorded which). CDR3 DNA sequence: TGCGCCAGCAGCCCTACAGCTCAGGCCTACAATGAGCAGTTCTTC. This codes for CASSPTAQAYNEQFF. Combining the CDR3 with reference TRBV5-1 and TRBJ2-1 gives the whole variable domain KAGVTQTPRYLIKTRGQQVTLSCSPISGHRSVSWYQQTPGQGLQFLFEYFSETQRNKGNFPGRFSGRQFSNSRSEMNVSTLELGDSALYLCASSPTAQAYNEQFFGPGTRLTVL.